These T cell receptor beta chains were read from a single sample in a study of cytomegalovirus exposure and HLA in healthy donors. Data came from immunoSEQ multiplex PCR; TCRdb stores just in-frame clones and leaves some out. The sample includes about 150,000 clones, approximately 77% of them seen just once. The material sequenced was PBMCs. Every receptor here comes from a man between 18 and 29 years old in good health and CMV-seronegative. CDR3s include the opening cysteine and the closing phenylalanine or tryptophan. Fields, in order: clone size, J gene, D gene, V gene, CDR3 DNA, CDR3 protein. A D gene is named only where the DNA matches it firmly. Not every row has a clone size; where given, it reads once, few, many or a size class.

once,TRBJ2-1,TRBD2,TRBV4-3,TGCGCCAGCAGCCAAGAGGATTTAGCGGGAGTCGATGAGCAGTTCTTC,CASSQEDLAGVDEQFF
.,TRBJ2-1,TRBD2,TRBV25-1,TGTGCCAGCAGTGACAGGACTAGCGGGGACAATGAGCAGTTCTTC,CASSDRTSGDNEQFF
once,TRBJ2-5,TRBD1,TRBV9,TGTGCCAGCAGCGGTCCCCCGGCAGGGGGCTGGGAGACCCAGTACTTC,CASSGPPAGGWETQYF
.,TRBJ2-5,TRBD2,TRBV11-2,TGTGCCAGCAGCTTCTCCCCGACTAGCGGGAGGTCAGAAGAGACCCAGTACTTC,CASSFSPTSGRSEETQYF
few,TRBJ2-6,.,TRBV19,TGTGCCAGCCTAGCAGTCAGCTCTGGGGCCAACGTCCTGACTTTC,CASLAVSSGANVLTF
.,TRBJ1-1,.,TRBV28,TGTGCCAGCAGTTTATGGGGGTCGGGGACTGAAGCTTTCTTT,CASSLWGSGTEAFF
.,TRBJ1-1,.,TRBV29-1,TGCAGCGCTGAAGCAGGGGCTAACATGAACACTGAAGCTTTCTTT,CSAEAGANMNTEAFF
few,TRBJ2-1,TRBD1,TRBV4-1,TGCGCCAGCAGCCCCGTACAGGGGAATGAGCAGTTCTTC,CASSPVQGNEQFF
.,TRBJ2-1,.,TRBV25-1,TGTGCCAGCAGTGAACCCAGGAAGGGGAATGAGCAGTTCTTC,CASSEPRKGNEQFF
.,TRBJ2-1,TRBD2,TRBV9,TGTGCCAGCAGCCCCGGGAGGCCCTACAATGAGCAGTTCTTC,CASSPGRPYNEQFF
once,TRBJ1-5,.,TRBV4-1,TGCGCCAGCAGCCACGAGCCCCAGGGTGGCAATCAGCCCCAGCATTTT,CASSHEPQGGNQPQHF
once,TRBJ1-1,.,TRBV2,TGTGCCAGCAGTGAATCTCCCAGTCCGAACACTGAAGCTTTCTTT,CASSESPSPNTEAFF
.,TRBJ2-5,TRBD2,TRBV28,TGTGCCAGCTGTGCGGGAGGGGGGGCAAGAGAGACCCAGTACTTC,CASCAGGGARETQYF
few,TRBJ2-7,.,TRBV19,TGTGCCAGTAGTATGGCCCGGAGCGGTCCCACCTACGAGCAGTACTTC,CASSMARSGPTYEQYF
.,TRBJ2-2,.,TRBV5-1,TGCGCCAGCAGCCGTGACAGGGACTACACCGGGGAGCTGTTTTTT,CASSRDRDYTGELFF
.,TRBJ2-7,.,TRBV27,TGTGCCACCCGGGGGTCGAACGAGCAGTACTTC,CATRGSNEQYF
.,TRBJ2-7,.,TRBV27,TGTGCCAGCAGTTTAAGCGGTTTTCGCAACGAGCAGTACTTC,CASSLSGFRNEQYF
few,TRBJ2-7,TRBD1,TRBV28,TGTGCCAGCAGTTCATGGACAGGGACTTCCTACGAGCAGTACTTC,CASSSWTGTSYEQYF
.,TRBJ2-7,.,TRBV10-2,TGCGCCAGCAGCCCCGAGAGTGAGCAGCAGTACTTC,CASSPESEQQYF
.,TRBJ1-3,.,TRBV28,TGTGCCAGTAGCCGTCGGAGGGCTGGAAACACCATATATTTT,CASSRRRAGNTIYF
few,TRBJ1-1,TRBD1,TRBV9,TGTGCCAGTGGACAGGGGGGGAACACTGAAGCTTTCTTT,CASGQGGNTEAFF
.,TRBJ2-3,.,TRBV4-1,TGCGCCAGCAGTCAGGGAAGGGGGTCCACAGATACGCAGTATTTT,CASSQGRGSTDTQYF
.,TRBJ1-4,TRBD1,TRBV19,TGTGCCAGTAGTATTTGGACAGGGGTTGAAAAACTGTTTTTT,CASSIWTGVEKLFF
.,TRBJ1-1,TRBD1,TRBV7-9,TGTGCCAGCAGCTTAGTCGGGACAGGGGGCGCGTTTGAAGCTTTCTTT,CASSLVGTGGAFEAFF
.,TRBJ2-3,.,TRBV4-3,TGCGCCAGCAGCCCGCAGGTGCCCCCAGATACGCAGTATTTT,CASSPQVPPDTQYF
.,TRBJ2-7,TRBD2,TRBV4-1,TGCGCCAGCAGCCAAGTTTGGGGCGGGGAGGGAGGGAGTGAGCAGTACTTC,CASSQVWGGEGGSEQYF
.,TRBJ2-6,TRBD1,TRBV6-5,TGTGCCAGCAGTTACGGGACAGGGGCTGGGGCCAACGTCCTGACTTTC,CASSYGTGAGANVLTF
.,TRBJ2-2,.,TRBV7-9,TGTTCCAGCAGCTTCCTAGGGGACACCGGGGAGCTGTTTTTT,CSSSFLGDTGELFF
.,TRBJ2-1,.,TRBV6-5,TGTGCCAGCAGTTACCATAGGAGGATGGGATACAATGAGCAGTTCTTC,CASSYHRRMGYNEQFF
.,TRBJ2-7,TRBD1,TRBV28,TGTGCCAGCAGCCAACCGGGACAGGTATCCTACGAGCAGTACTTC,CASSQPGQVSYEQYF
.,TRBJ1-1,.,TRBV6-5,TGTGCCAGCAGTTACAATGAGGAGAACACTGAAGCTTTCTTT,CASSYNEENTEAFF
.,TRBJ2-6,.,TRBV11-2,TGTGCCAGCAGCACCCTGGAGGGGGCCAACGTCCTGACTTTC,CASSTLEGANVLTF
.,TRBJ2-1,TRBD1,TRBV6-6,TGTGCCAGCAGTAAAGGGACAGCCGACAATGAGCAGTTCTTC,CASSKGTADNEQFF
once,TRBJ2-7,.,TRBV11-2,TGTGCCAGCAGCGTAGACAGGATAGACGAGCAGTACTTC,CASSVDRIDEQYF
.,TRBJ2-7,.,TRBV30,TGTGCCTGGATGACGGGGGAGGACGAGCAGTACTTC,CAWMTGEDEQYF
.,TRBJ1-5,.,TRBV5-5,TGTGCCAGCAGCCTACGGGGGGTGAATAGCAATCAGCCCCAGCATTTT,CASSLRGVNSNQPQHF
.,TRBJ2-3,.,TRBV5-1,TGCGCCAGCAGCTTGGGGCTCGGGATCGAGGATACGCAGTATTTT,CASSLGLGIEDTQYF
.,TRBJ2-7,TRBD1,TRBV7-8,TGTGCCAGCAGCGATGGGACAGCCTACGAGCAGTACTTC,CASSDGTAYEQYF
.,TRBJ2-6,.,TRBV28,TGTGCCAGCAGCCTACTCCTGACAGCCTCTGGGGCCAACGTCCTGACTTTC,CASSLLLTASGANVLTF
.,TRBJ2-7,.,TRBV9,TGTGCCAGCAGCACTACCCCGGGATTCTCCTACGAGCAGTACTTC,CASSTTPGFSYEQYF
once,TRBJ2-2,TRBD1,TRBV5-4,TGTGCCAGCAGCTTGGGACAGGGGGTAACCGGGGAGCTGTTTTTT,CASSLGQGVTGELFF
once,TRBJ2-1,TRBD2,TRBV6-6,TGTGCCAGCAGTTACTCAGCGGGGGCAGTTGAACAGTTCTTC,CASSYSAGAVEQFF
few,TRBJ2-3,TRBD2,TRBV11-3,TGTGCCAGCAGCTTAGATAGCGGGAGGCTGTATTTT,CASSLDSGRLYF
.,TRBJ2-3,.,TRBV9,TGTGCCAGCAGCGTAGGTCCAAGCACAGATACGCAGTATTTT,CASSVGPSTDTQYF
.,TRBJ2-7,TRBD2,TRBV2,TGTGCCAGCAGGACTAGCGGTAGCTCCTACGAGCAGTACTTC,CASRTSGSSYEQYF
.,TRBJ1-5,TRBD1,TRBV19,TGTGCCAGTAGTATAGGGGGACAGCTTAATCAGCCCCAGCATTTT,CASSIGGQLNQPQHF
.,TRBJ2-1,TRBD2,TRBV6-6,TGTGCCACCGCCGGGACTAGGATAAATGAGCAGTTCTTC,CATAGTRINEQFF
.,TRBJ2-1,.,TRBV5-5,TGTGCCAGCAGCGCAGTTGGAGGAGGGTACAATGAGCAGTTCTTC,CASSAVGGGYNEQFF
.,TRBJ1-2,TRBD1,TRBV7-2,TGTGCCAGCAGCTTAGTATGGACAGGGTTATATGGCTACACCTTC,CASSLVWTGLYGYTF
.,TRBJ2-4,TRBD1,TRBV7-9,TGTGCCAGCAGCAGCGGACAGGGGGTGCAAAACATTCAGTACTTC,CASSSGQGVQNIQYF
.,TRBJ2-5,TRBD1,TRBV7-7,TGTGCCAGCAGCTTAGTCCGCACAGGGGGAGAGACCCAGTACTTC,CASSLVRTGGETQYF
.,TRBJ2-2,TRBD1,TRBV19,TGTGCCAGTAGTAATAAGGGGCGATGGGACAGGGGTTTCACCGGGGAGCTGTTTTTT,CASSNKGRWDRGFTGELFF
.,TRBJ2-7,TRBD2,TRBV5-4,TGTGCCAGCAGCTTACCTAGCGGGGGCCTCGTCGAGCAGTACTTC,CASSLPSGGLVEQYF
.,TRBJ2-5,.,TRBV5-4,TGTGCCAGCAGCTTGTTGAGCGGGCGGCTTGAAGAGCAGTACTTC,CASSLLSGRLEEQYF
.,TRBJ2-3,.,TRBV19,TGTGCCAGTAGTAGGACACAAGGCAGGACAGATACGCAGTATTTT,CASSRTQGRTDTQYF
.,TRBJ2-7,.,TRBV7-6,TGTGCCAGCAGCCCGACTGGAGTCCCCTCCGAGCAGTACTTC,CASSPTGVPSEQYF
.,TRBJ2-1,TRBD2,TRBV2,TGTGCCAGCAGTGAAGAGACAGCGGGGGACAATGAGCAGTTCTTC,CASSEETAGDNEQFF